This T cell receptor (beta chain) was captured in a study of blood T cell repertoires in COVID-19. Only in-frame clones appear in the TCRdb table, and some are missing; sequencing was by immunoSEQ multiplex PCR. Of about 330,000 clones in the sample, approximately 90% are singletons; the top ten hold about 10%. This clone has only one observation. CDR1 is LGHDT and CDR2 is YNNKEL in the germline V gene (reference sequence). CDR3 size: 14 residues. The V segment lost 4 bases and the J segment 9 bases; nucleotides outside the gene matches: 6. The chain carries TRBV3-1 (or the pseudogene TRBV3-2) and TRBJ2-3; 11 bases agree with TRBD2. The receptor's source is a young woman who had recovered from COVID-19. The sequencing input was PBMCs or T cells enriched from blood (not recorded which). In DNA, the CDR3 is TGTGCCAGCAGCCCGAGGGCTAGCGGGGGGACGCAGTATTTT. It is translated as CASSPRASGGTQYF.